Listed here are 7 T cell receptor beta chains from one sample, sequenced in a study of T cells after yellow fever vaccination. TCRdb reprocessed the 5' RACE reads with MiXCR, giving one entry per CDR3 protein. The sample has about 63,000 distinct CDR3 sequences, roughly 7.4% seen once. Sequencing used CD8+ T cells sorted from PBMCs, obtained 15 days after the yellow fever booster vaccination. These receptors were collected from a man aged 25 to 45 who received the YFV17D yellow fever vaccine.

This clonotype was seen repeatedly, ten times or more. The chain employs TRBV12-3 or TRBV12-4 and TRBJ1-1; TRBD1 aligns across 7 bases. V dropped 0 bases and J dropped 1; count of bases not matched to a gene: 11. This CDR3 comprises 18 residues. This CDR3 reads CASSLALLGQLWNTEAFF. CDR3 DNA: TGTGCCAGCAGTTTAGCGCTTTTGGGACAGCTATGGAACACTGAAGCTTTCTTT.

This clonotype was detected many times. This chain links TRBV4-3 with TRBJ2-1; D gene unclear. The CDR3 runs 14 residues. Looked up from germline, CDR1 is LGHNA and CDR2 is YSLEER. Trimming left V 0 bases short and J 4 bases short, with 7 bases between. CDR3 coding DNA: TGCGCCAGCAGCCAAGATTACGGATACAATGAGCAGTTCTTC. Protein: CASSQDYGYNEQFF.

This clonotype was detected ten times or more. The chain joins TRBV19 to TRBJ2-5, with 14 positions matching TRBD2. The CDR3 length is 15 residues. Trimming removed 4 bases from V and 5 bases from J; junction bases left unmatched: 3. In germline, CDR1 is LNHDA, CDR2 SQIVND (reference sequence). The CDR3 here is CASSTGLAGDETQYF. CDR3 in DNA: TGTGCCAGTAGTACGGGACTAGCGGGAGATGAGACCCAGTACTTC.

This clonotype was seen repeatedly, ten times or more. V and J are TRBV27 and TRBJ1-1; D not resolved. The V gene lost 0 bases and the J gene lost 5 bases, with 10 bases spanning the gap. The CDR3 runs 14 residues. Germline lookup yields CDR1 MNHEY and CDR2 SMNVEV (reference sequence). The CDR3 here is CASSLSVEETEAFF. The CDR3 region has the DNA TGTGCCAGCAGTTTATCAGTAGAAGAAACTGAAGCTTTCTTT.

This clonotype was counted ten times or more. The chain employs TRBV5-1 and TRBJ2-1; perhaps D is TRBD1 or TRBD2 (7 bases each). CDR3 length equals 14 residues. Germline V gives CDR1 SGHRS, CDR2 YFSETQ. The V and J ends lost 0 bases and 8 bases respectively, with 12 bases between them. In nucleotides, the CDR3 is TGCGCCAGCAGCTTGGGACAGGGAGGGGATGAGCAGTTCTTC. Protein sequence: CASSLGQGGDEQFF.

This clonotype turned up a few times. This rearrangement joins TRBV7-8 to TRBJ2-2; 11 bases are a match to TRBD2. The CDR3 has 16 residues. Looked up from germline, CDR1 is SGHVS and CDR2 is FQNEAQ. After removal of 4 bases from V and 4 bases from J, the junction contained 5 bases not matched to a gene. The CDR3 loop is CASSSRLAGLTGELFF. The DNA of the CDR3 is TGTGCCAGCAGCTCCAGACTAGCGGGACTCACCGGGGAGCTGTTTTTT.

The chain has TRBV11-2 and TRBJ1-2, with 10 bases aligning to TRBD1. The CDR3 runs 13 residues. V lost 6 bases, J lost 8 bases, and 6 bases stayed unmatched. Germline-derived CDR1 and CDR2 are SGHAT and FQNNGV. The CDR3 spells CASRGQGGSGYTF. The CDR3 DNA follows: TGTGCCAGCAGAGGACAGGGGGGAAGCGGCTACACCTTC.